One TCR beta chain is described in this entry. The target antigen is unknown. V lost 3 bases and J lost 3, with 12 bases in between. CDR1 is SGDLS and CDR2 is YYNGEE in the germline V gene. This CDR3 is built from 15 residues. Generated by immunoSEQ multiplex PCR, the TCRdb table keeps only in-frame clones and is missing some. This sample has about half a million clones, with 80% to 90% found just once. The sample originates from a study of Ad26.COV2.S vaccination and SARS-CoV-2 variants. Study background: Enrolled in COV1001, the donor was in the Ad26.COV2.S trial arm, which received the vaccine. Doses of Ad26.COV2.S were injected into muscle once or twice, 56 days apart.

Whole-study results and caveats: Non-spike TCR breadth was similar in vaccine and placebo recipients.

Sample treatment: around 19 received Ad26.COV2.S at low or high dose, single or two shots; about 5 received placebo; per-sample allocation not given. Samples analyzed were those drawn on day 63 after the first vaccine or placebo injection. A Boston donor was an adult aged 18-55 years. Sequenced material: peripheral blood, taken in a trial of Ad26.COV2.S vaccine versus placebo. The TCR originated in a person between 18 and 65 years old who received the Ad26.COV2.S COVID-19 vaccine or a placebo. The chain has TRBV9 and TRBJ1-4, with D possibly TRBD1 on 6 matching bases. The chain's CDR3 is CASSETGYANEKLFF. Here the CDR3 DNA reads TGTGCCAGCAGCGAAACAGGGTATGCTAATGAAAAACTGTTTTTT.